The 22 T cell receptor beta chains reported below all come from one sample, sequenced in a study of cytomegalovirus exposure and HLA in healthy donors. In the PCR, 60 Vbeta and 13 Jbeta primers were used. Generated by immunoSEQ multiplex PCR, the TCRdb table keeps only in-frame clones and is missing some. The sample has about 110,000 clones, 70% to 90% seen once. Material: PBMCs. The receptors come from a man aged 40-50 years in good health and CMV-seronegative.

This clone has a single count. This chain links TRBV10-3 with TRBJ2-7; D not certain. Germline CDR1 reads ENHRY; CDR2 reads SYGVKD. Trimming took 3 bases from V and 6 from J, leaving 6 bases between them. The CDR3 contains 11 residues. The CDR3 is CAISERGEQYF. DNA of the CDR3: TGTGCCATCAGTGAACGAGGCGAGCAGTACTTC.

The chain is built from TRBV29-1 and TRBJ2-7; the match to TRBD1 covers 10 bases. V dropped 7 bases and J dropped 6; count of bases not matched to a gene: 9. This CDR3 comprises 13 residues. Germline CDR1 and CDR2: SQVTM and ANQGSEA. The CDR3 nucleotides read TGCAGCGCCGCGGGGGACAGGGGCCCCGAGCAGTACTTC. Its protein product is CSAAGDRGPEQYF.

The chain joins TRBV6-5 to TRBJ1-6; the D is unclear. Germline loops: CDR1 MNHEY, CDR2 SVGAGI. Deletions cut 0 bases from V and 6 bases from J, with 9 bases between. The CDR3 length is 15 residues. The CDR3 reads CASSYSTAANSPLHF. DNA for the CDR3: TGTGCCAGCAGTTACTCGACGGCGGCTAATTCACCCCTCCACTTT.

J is TRBJ1-1 and V is TRBV5-6, with D perhaps TRBD1 (6 bases). This CDR3 has 14 residues. Per germline, CDR1 SGHDT and CDR2 YYEEEE. Trimming cost V 0 bases and J 5 bases, with 11 bases left between them. The CDR3 sequence: CASSLEQGWTEAFF. CDR3 nucleotide sequence: TGTGCCAGCAGCTTGGAACAGGGATGGACTGAAGCTTTCTTT.

The V call is TRBV27, the J call TRBJ1-1; tentative D call: TRBD1 (5 bases). The germline V gene has CDR1 MNHEY and CDR2 SMNVEV (reference sequence). Trimming removed 3 bases at V and 1 base at J, with 9 bases between. The CDR3 loop spans 14 amino acids. In DNA form, the CDR3 reads TGTGCCAGCAGTTTCGGAGGGGCGAACACTGAAGCTTTCTTT. Its protein is CASSFGGANTEAFF.

The chain uses TRBV13 and TRBJ2-5; 9 bases match TRBD1. This CDR3 is 14 amino acids long. V shed 5 bases, J shed 4 bases, and the junction held 5 bases outside the gene matches. The germline V gene has CDR1 PRHDT and CDR2 FYEKMQ (reference sequence). The CDR3 reads CASSQGTGRETQYF. CDR3 nucleotide sequence: TGTGCCAGCAGCCAGGGGACAGGGAGAGAGACCCAGTACTTC.

This chain links TRBV7-9 with TRBJ1-5, with TRBD1 as a possible D gene (5 bases). Trimming shortened V by 5 bases and J by 3 bases, and 11 bases separated the two germline ends. The CDR3 extends over 14 amino acids. The germline V gene has CDR1 SEHNR and CDR2 FQNEAQ (reference sequence). The CDR3 loop reads CASSTDRANQPQHF. The CDR3, as DNA: TGTGCCAGCAGCACTGACAGAGCCAATCAGCCCCAGCATTTT.

The J gene is TRBJ1-5, the V gene TRBV18; tentative D call: TRBD1 (5 bases). Trimming removed 6 bases at V and 7 bases at J, with 16 bases between. In germline, CDR1 is KGHSH, CDR2 LQKENI. CDR3 length: 14 residues. CDR3 residues: CASSTAGEWQPQHF. CDR3 sequence (DNA): TGTGCCAGCTCGACAGCGGGGGAATGGCAGCCCCAGCATTTT. The full variable domain, rest sourced from reference TRBV18 and TRBJ1-5, is NAGVMQNPRHLVRRRGQEARLRCSPMKGHSHVYWYRQLPEEGLKFMVYLQKENIIDESGMPKERFSAEFPKEGPSILRIQQVVRGDSAAYFCASSTAGEWQPQHFGDGTRLSIL.

This chain connects TRBV29-1 to TRBJ1-5; 7 nucleotides agree with TRBD1. After removal of 2 bases from V and 5 bases from J, the junction contained 3 bases not matched to a gene. The CDR3 runs to 13 residues. Germline V CDR1 and CDR2: SQVTM, ANQGSEA. The CDR3 region has the DNA TGCAGCGTTGAATGTCAGGGGGATCAGCCCCAGCATTTT. It specifies CSVECQGDQPQHF.

V is TRBV7-2 and J is TRBJ1-4, with 10 bases matching TRBD1. CDR3 size: 17 residues. V lost 4 bases, J lost 0 bases, and 5 bases stayed unmatched. CDR1 is SGHTA, CDR2 FQGNSA, per germline. In nucleotides, the CDR3 is TGTGCCAGCAGCTCCAGACAGGGGGCGGCAACTAATGAAAAACTGTTTTTT. It translates to CASSSRQGAATNEKLFF. Full variable domain (rest looked up from reference TRBV7-2 and TRBJ1-4): GAGVSQSPSNKVTEKGKDVELRCDPISGHTALYWYRQSLGQGLEFLIYFQGNSAPDKSGLPSDRFSAERTGGSVSTLTIQRTQQEDSAVYLCASSSRQGAATNEKLFFGSGTQLSVL.

The V call is TRBV29-1, the J call TRBJ2-1; a possible D gene is TRBD1 (5 bases). V was shortened by 4 bases and J by 6 bases, with 13 bases between the two germline ends. The germline V gene has CDR1 SQVTM and CDR2 ANQGSEA. This CDR3 has 13 amino acids. CDR3 protein: CSVGVRARNEQFF. CDR3 coding DNA: TGCAGCGTTGGGGTCAGGGCCCGCAATGAGCAGTTCTTC.

The chain uses TRBV4-2 and TRBJ2-1; 10 nucleotides agree with TRBD2. The CDR3 extends over 20 amino acids. CDR1 is LGHNA and CDR2 is YNFKEQ in the germline V gene. After removal of 0 bases from V and 0 bases from J, the junction contained 11 bases not matched to a gene. CDR3 DNA: TGTGCCAGCAGCCAAGATAGGGGAACTAGCGGGGTTAGCTCCTACAATGAGCAGTTCTTC. Its protein product is CASSQDRGTSGVSSYNEQFF.

This chain connects TRBV18 to TRBJ1-2, with 10 bases identical to TRBD1. CDR3 length: 13 residues. Losses at the gene ends were 3 bases for V and 7 bases for J; bases not matched to a gene: 2. The germline V gene has CDR1 KGHSH and CDR2 LQKENI. CDR3 sequence (DNA): TGTGCCAGCTCACCCGACAGGGGGCTTGGCTACACCTTC. Translated: CASSPDRGLGYTF. The full variable domain, with the rest looked up from reference TRBV18 and TRBJ1-2, is NAGVMQNPRHLVRRRGQEARLRCSPMKGHSHVYWYRQLPEEGLKFMVYLQKENIIDESGMPKERFSAEFPKEGPSILRIQQVVRGDSAAYFCASSPDRGLGYTFGSGTRLTVV.

The genes are TRBV5-1 and TRBJ2-1, with 12 bases aligning to TRBD2. The length of the CDR3 is 16 residues. Germline lookup yields CDR1 SGHRS and CDR2 YFSETQ. After removal of 4 bases from V and 4 bases from J, the junction contained 6 bases not matched to a gene. Here the CDR3 reads CASSPSGLAGYNEQFF. The CDR3 DNA follows: TGCGCCAGCAGCCCGTCGGGACTAGCGGGTTACAATGAGCAGTTCTTC.

The genes are TRBV5-4 and TRBJ1-1; perhaps TRBD1 as D (5 bases). CDR3 size: 15 residues. V lost 0 bases, J lost 0 bases, and 9 bases lay in between. Germline CDR1 is SGHNT and CDR2 is YYREEE (reference sequence). CDR3 DNA sequence: TGTGCCAGCAGCTTGGCAGGGTCTTTGAACACTGAAGCTTTCTTT. It codes for CASSLAGSLNTEAFF. Full variable domain (missing parts from reference TRBV5-4 and TRBJ1-1): ETGVTQSPTHLIKTRGQQVTLRCSSQSGHNTVSWYQQALGQGPQFIFQYYREEENGRGNFPPRFSGLQFPNYSSELNVNALELDDSALYLCASSLAGSLNTEAFFGQGTRLTVV.

This chain uses TRBV7-9 with TRBJ1-1; D not resolved. The germline CDR1 and CDR2 sequences are SEHNR and FQNEAQ (reference sequence). The CDR3 runs to 14 residues. V was cut by 3 bases and J by 1 base, with 9 bases left in between. The CDR3 reads CASSFSTENTEAFF. CDR3 DNA sequence: TGTGCCAGCAGCTTTTCAACAGAGAACACTGAAGCTTTCTTT.

This chain joins TRBV2 and TRBJ1-5; 8 positions match TRBD1. Germline-derived CDR1 and CDR2 are SNHLY and FYNNEI. The CDR3 runs to 16 residues. Trimming took 7 bases from V and 5 from J; bases not matched to a gene: 13. The CDR3 coding sequence is TGTGCCAGCACCAGTTATTTTCAGGGGGCGGATCAGCCCCAGCATTTT. The encoded protein is CASTSYFQGADQPQHF.

The genes are TRBV5-1 and TRBJ2-7; D gene ambiguous. The CDR3 loop spans 14 amino acids. Germline CDR1 reads SGHRS; CDR2 reads YFSETQ. Trimming stripped 1 base from V and 7 bases from J, with 15 bases between. The CDR3 DNA is TGCGCCAGCAGCTTGACGACCGTGGCAGGTGAGCAGTACTTC. Its translation: CASSLTTVAGEQYF.

The chain couples TRBV28 to TRBJ1-5, with 8 bases that match TRBD1. This CDR3 spans 15 amino acids. CDR1 and CDR2 from the germline V gene are MDHEN and SYDVKM. V trimming: 4 bases; J trimming: 4 bases; junction bases outside the gene matches: 6. CDR3 coding DNA: TGTGCCAGCAGTTGGACAGGGAGAAAGAATCAGCCCCAGCATTTT. Protein sequence: CASSWTGRKNQPQHF. The full variable domain, its missing parts supplied by reference TRBV28 and TRBJ1-5, is DVKVTQSSRYLVKRTGEKVFLECVQDMDHENMFWYRQDPGLGLRLIYFSYDVKMKEKGDIPEGYSVSREKKERFSLILESASTNQTSMYLCASSWTGRKNQPQHFGDGTRLSIL.

The chain employs TRBV14 and TRBJ2-1, with 8 nucleotides matching TRBD1. Unmatched junction bases numbered 27, after V lost 1 base and J lost 4 bases. The CDR3 is 23 residues long. Germline-derived CDR1 and CDR2 are SGHDN and FVKESK. The CDR3 DNA follows: TGTGCCAGCAGCCAAGTGAAGTCGCGAGCGGACAGGGAGATCCACCTCGTGTACAATGAGCAGTTCTTC. This encodes CASSQVKSRADREIHLVYNEQFF.

The CDR3 is CSVLRAGELFF. In DNA, the CDR3 is TGCAGCGTTTTACGCGCCGGGGAGCTGTTTTTT. The chain recombines TRBV29-1 with TRBJ2-2; D remains unclear. The CDR3 loop spans 11 amino acids. The V gene lost 5 bases and the J gene lost 6 bases, with 7 bases spanning the gap. Germline-derived CDR1 and CDR2 are SQVTM and ANQGSEA.

The genes are TRBV6-4 and TRBJ1-1; a weak D match, TRBD1 (5 bases). V was trimmed by 3 bases and J by 10 bases, leaving 24 bases between them. CDR1 and CDR2 from the germline V gene are MRHNA and SNTAGT. The CDR3 covers 16 residues. DNA for the CDR3: TGTGCCAGCAGTGAGTCGTGGGAACTTGCAGGGTCTACAGCTTTCTTT. As protein: CASSESWELAGSTAFF.